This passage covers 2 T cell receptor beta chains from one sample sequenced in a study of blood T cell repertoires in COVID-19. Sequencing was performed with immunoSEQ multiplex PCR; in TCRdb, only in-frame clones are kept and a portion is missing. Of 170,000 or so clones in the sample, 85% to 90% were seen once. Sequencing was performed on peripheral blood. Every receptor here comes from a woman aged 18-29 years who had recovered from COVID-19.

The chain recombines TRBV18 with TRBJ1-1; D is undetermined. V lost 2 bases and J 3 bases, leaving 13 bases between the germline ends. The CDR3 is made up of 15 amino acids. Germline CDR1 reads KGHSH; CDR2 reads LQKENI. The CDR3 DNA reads TGTGCCAGCTCACCATTTTCGGGTCGGGACACTGAAGCTTTCTTT. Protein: CASSPFSGRDTEAFF. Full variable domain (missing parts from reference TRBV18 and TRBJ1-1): NAGVMQNPRHLVRRRGQEARLRCSPMKGHSHVYWYRQLPEEGLKFMVYLQKENIIDESGMPKERFSAEFPKEGPSILRIQQVVRGDSAAYFCASSPFSGRDTEAFFGQGTRLTVV.

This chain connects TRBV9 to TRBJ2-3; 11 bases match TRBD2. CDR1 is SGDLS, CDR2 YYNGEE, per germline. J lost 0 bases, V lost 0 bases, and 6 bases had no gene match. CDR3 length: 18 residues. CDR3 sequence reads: CASSVAGTSGLSTDTQYF. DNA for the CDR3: TGTGCCAGCAGCGTAGCCGGGACTAGCGGACTTAGCACAGATACGCAGTATTTT.